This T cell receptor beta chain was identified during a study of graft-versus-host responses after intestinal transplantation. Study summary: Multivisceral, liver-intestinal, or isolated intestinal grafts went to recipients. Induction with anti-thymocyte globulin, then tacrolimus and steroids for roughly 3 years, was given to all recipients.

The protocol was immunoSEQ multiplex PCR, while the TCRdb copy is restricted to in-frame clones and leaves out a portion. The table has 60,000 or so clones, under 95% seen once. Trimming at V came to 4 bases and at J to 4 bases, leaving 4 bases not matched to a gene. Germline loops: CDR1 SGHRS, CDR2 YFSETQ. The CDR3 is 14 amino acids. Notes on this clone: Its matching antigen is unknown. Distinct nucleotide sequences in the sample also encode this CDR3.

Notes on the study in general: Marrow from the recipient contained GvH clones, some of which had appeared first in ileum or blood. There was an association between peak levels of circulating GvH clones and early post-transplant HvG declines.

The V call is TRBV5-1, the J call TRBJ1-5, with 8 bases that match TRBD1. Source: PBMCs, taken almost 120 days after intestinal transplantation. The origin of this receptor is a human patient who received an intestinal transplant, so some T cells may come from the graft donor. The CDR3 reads CASSLGTGNQPQHF. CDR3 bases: TGCGCCAGCAGCCTCGGGACAGGAAATCAGCCCCAGCATTTT.